Below are 20 T cell receptor beta chains sequenced from a single sample in a study of CD8+CD57+ T cells in acquired aplastic anemia. CDR3 and TCR beta VDJ profiling relied on genomic DNA as the template. TCRdb fed the reads into MiXCR, producing one record per CDR3 protein. The profile shows 130,000 or so distinct CDR3 sequences, 45% to 60% of them singletons. Patients selected for sequencing had displayed CD8+CD57+ cell expansion by flow cytometry. The sample taken for sequencing was sorted CD4+, CD8+, or CD8+CD57+ T cells (not recorded which) from PBMCs. The receptors derive from a human donor with aplastic anemia.

The V call is TRBV9, the J call TRBJ2-3, with 8 bases identical to TRBD2. Germline V gene sequence: CDR1 SGDLS, CDR2 YYNGEE. V shed 4 bases and J 0 bases; nucleotides not matched to a gene: 4. This CDR3 region has 15 residues. The CDR3 loop is CASSPQRGSTDTQYF. The CDR3 DNA reads TGTGCCAGCAGCCCCCAGCGGGGGAGCACAGATACGCAGTATTTT.

The chain joins TRBV5-4 to TRBJ1-6, with TRBD1 matching 9 bases. This CDR3 is 15 amino acids long. CDR1 SGHNT and CDR2 YYREEE come from the germline V gene (reference sequence). After removal of 4 bases from V and 5 bases from J, the junction contained 4 bases not matched to a gene. CDR3 sequence reads: CASSSNRGHNSPLHF. The CDR3 nucleotides read TGTGCCAGCAGCAGTAACAGGGGGCATAATTCACCCCTCCACTTT.

A single count supports this clonotype. V and J are TRBV11-2 and TRBJ2-3; 11 bases are a match to TRBD2. Looked up from germline, CDR1 is SGHAT and CDR2 is FQNNGV. V was clipped by 2 bases and J by 2 bases; unmatched bases: 9. This CDR3 has 18 residues. The DNA for the CDR3 is TGTGCCAGCAGCTTATGGGGACTAGCGGAGACCACCACAGATACGCAGTATTTT. This sequence encodes CASSLWGLAETTTDTQYF.

CDR3 residues: CASSPWAGSNQPQHF. Here the CDR3 DNA reads TGTGCCAGCAGTCCCTGGGCAGGGTCCAACCAGCCCCAGCATTTT. The chain joins TRBV27 to TRBJ1-5; tentatively, D is TRBD1 (5 bases). V dropped 5 bases and J dropped 7 bases, with 18 bases sitting between them. CDR1 is MNHEY and CDR2 is SMNVEV in the germline V gene (reference sequence). The length of the CDR3 is 15 residues.

This clonotype came up a few times. The CDR3 sequence: CASREHRGTSPLHF. Written as DNA, the CDR3 is TGTGCCAGCAGAGAACACAGGGGTACCTCACCCCTCCACTTT. V is TRBV2 and J is TRBJ1-6; TRBD1 aligns across 7 bases. CDR3 size: 14 residues. The ends lost 6 bases at V and 10 bases at J; junction bases unmatched: 9. CDR1 and CDR2 from the germline V gene are SNHLY and FYNNEI.

The chain carries TRBV5-1 and TRBJ2-1, with 8 bases matching TRBD2. The length of the CDR3 is 14 residues. Per germline, CDR1 SGHRS and CDR2 YFSETQ. Losses at the gene ends were 5 bases for V and 2 bases for J; bases not matched to a gene: 3. Here the CDR3 reads CASSSGITYNEQFF. CDR3 coding DNA: TGCGCCAGCAGTAGCGGGATCACCTACAATGAGCAGTTCTTC. Drawing the rest from reference TRBV5-1 and TRBJ2-1, the complete variable domain is KAGVTQTPRYLIKTRGQQVTLSCSPISGHRSVSWYQQTPGQGLQFLFEYFSETQRNKGNFPGRFSGRQFSNSRSEMNVSTLELGDSALYLCASSSGITYNEQFFGPGTRLTVL.

The rearrangement joins TRBV27 to TRBJ1-1; the D gene is possibly TRBD1 (5 bases). V was pared by 5 bases and J by 2 bases, with 15 bases between. The CDR3 length is 15 residues. Germline V gene data show CDR1 as MNHEY and CDR2 as SMNVEV (reference sequence). The CDR3 is CASSLNLDSNTEAFF. The CDR3, as DNA: TGTGCCAGCAGTCTCAATCTCGACAGTAACACTGAAGCTTTCTTT.

For this clonotype: At one end, the junction sequence differs from germline, possibly due to a read error. The chain joins TRBV15 to TRBJ2-2; D is possibly TRBD2 (6 bases). The germline V gene has CDR1 LNHNV and CDR2 YYDKDF (reference sequence). The CDR3 length is 15 residues. The CDR3 coding sequence is TGTGCCACCAGCAGAGATCGGAACCCCACCGGGGGGCTGTTTTTT. It encodes CATSRDRNPTGGLFF. The whole variable domain, filled in from reference TRBV15 and TRBJ2-2, reads DAMVIQNPRYQVTQFGKPVTLSCSQTLNHNVMYWYQQKSSQAPKLLFHYYDKDFNNEADTPDNFQSRRPNTSFCFLDIRSPGLGDTAMYLCATSRDRNPTGGLFFGEGSRLTVL.

This clonotype was counted ten times or more. The genes are TRBV5-4 and TRBJ1-2; no firm D call. The V end lost 3 bases, the J end lost 8 bases, and 11 bases lay between the germline ends. Germline values: CDR1 SGHNT, CDR2 YYREEE (reference sequence). The CDR3 extends over 12 amino acids. DNA for the CDR3: TGTGCCAGCAGCTCAGATGGAGGAGGCTACACCTTC. Translation: CASSSDGGGYTF.

The V call is TRBV15, the J call TRBJ2-1; D perhaps matches TRBD2 (5 bases). Germline V CDR1 and CDR2: LNHNV, YYDKDF (reference sequence). The CDR3 has 15 residues. The V end was cut by 3 bases, the J end by 10 bases, with 19 bases between. The CDR3 DNA is TGTGCCACCAGCAGTCTGCGGCGCTCCGGGAACGAGCAGTTCTTC. It encodes CATSSLRRSGNEQFF. Full variable domain (rest looked up from reference TRBV15 and TRBJ2-1): DAMVIQNPRYQVTQFGKPVTLSCSQTLNHNVMYWYQQKSSQAPKLLFHYYDKDFNNEADTPDNFQSRRPNTSFCFLDIRSPGLGDTAMYLCATSSLRRSGNEQFFGPGTRLTVL.

This clonotype was observed a few times. The chain couples TRBV6-2 or TRBV6-3 to TRBJ2-2, with 7 bases matching TRBD1. This CDR3 is 16 amino acids long. Trimming at V came to 6 bases and at J to 0 bases, leaving 7 bases not matched to a gene. Germline loops: CDR1 MNHEY, CDR2 SVGEGT. CDR3 protein: CASRPQGPTNTGELFF. The CDR3 DNA reads as TGTGCCAGCAGACCACAGGGGCCGACGAACACCGGGGAGCTGTTTTTT.

This clonotype was recorded a few times. The CDR3 sequence: CAISEGGGYGYTF. CDR3 bases: TGTGCCATCAGTGAGGGGGGCGGCTATGGCTACACCTTC. This sequence joins TRBV10-3 and TRBJ1-2, with TRBD1 as a possible D gene (6 bases). CDR1 ENHRY and CDR2 SYGVKD come from the germline V gene. This CDR3 has 13 amino acids. V was trimmed by 2 bases and J by 4 bases, leaving 8 bases between them.

This clonotype was seen many times. The J gene is TRBJ1-1, the V gene TRBV10-3, with D possibly being TRBD1 (5 bases). V lost 3 bases, J lost 4 bases, and 12 bases lay in between. CDR1 ENHRY and CDR2 SYGVKD come from the germline V gene. The CDR3 has 14 residues. The CDR3 DNA sequence: TGTGCCATCAGTGAATCCGGGGCAGGCACTGAAGCTTTCTTT. This encodes CAISESGAGTEAFF.

The CDR3 reads CSVDGTVYNEQFF. The DNA of the CDR3 is TGCAGCGTTGATGGGACAGTCTACAATGAGCAGTTCTTC. The chain carries TRBV29-1 and TRBJ2-1, with 7 bases fitting TRBD1. Per the germline V gene, CDR1 is SQVTM and CDR2 is ANQGSEA. The V and J ends lost 3 bases and 3 bases, in that order; junction bases with no gene match: 2. The CDR3 is 13 residues long.

This clonotype has a handful of counts. Here the CDR3 DNA reads TGTGCCATCAGTCCAGTGGGACAGGGAAAATCACCCCTCCACTTT. It yields the protein CAISPVGQGKSPLHF. The chain has TRBV10-3 and TRBJ1-6; 9 bases match TRBD1. The CDR3 length is 15 residues. Trimming at V came to 5 bases and at J to 10 bases, leaving 9 bases not matched to a gene. Per the germline V gene, CDR1 is ENHRY and CDR2 is SYGVKD.

The sample holds one count of this clonotype. CDR3 nucleotides: TGTGCCCGCACCATCGGCGGTTCAGGCGGCTACGAGCAGTACTTC. It yields the protein CARTIGGSGGYEQYF. This chain connects TRBV2 to TRBJ2-7; D not resolved. V lost 11 bases and J 3 bases, leaving 23 bases between the germline ends. CDR1 SNHLY and CDR2 FYNNEI come from the germline V gene. The CDR3 covers 15 residues.

The V call is TRBV20-1, the J call TRBJ1-2; 8 nucleotides align to TRBD1. Looked up from germline, CDR1 is DFQATT and CDR2 is SNEGSKA (reference sequence). After removal of 5 bases from V and 4 bases from J, the junction contained 3 bases not matched to a gene. The CDR3 length is 12 residues. CDR3 bases: TGCAGTGCTGGGACAGGCTTCTATGGCTACACCTTC. Its protein product is CSAGTGFYGYTF.

The V gene is TRBV5-6, the J gene TRBJ1-2, with 8 bases matching TRBD1. Germline lookup yields CDR1 SGHDT and CDR2 YYEEEE. CDR3 size: 14 residues. Trimming at V came to 0 bases and at J to 4 bases, leaving 2 bases not matched to a gene. The CDR3 nucleotides read TGTGCCAGCAGCTTGGAACAGGGGGTCTATGGCTACACCTTC. It codes for CASSLEQGVYGYTF.

The chain combines TRBV25-1 with TRBJ2-1; 12 bases match TRBD2. V lost 3 bases to trimming and J lost 9 bases; unmatched junction nucleotides: 3. Germline CDR1 reads MGHDK; CDR2 reads SYGVNS. The CDR3 runs to 14 residues. The CDR3 DNA reads TGTGCCAGCAGTGAGGGACTAGCGGGCAGTGAGCAGTTCTTC. It specifies CASSEGLAGSEQFF.

The chain is built from TRBV6-1 and TRBJ2-5; D unclear. The ends were cut back, 2 bases at V and 4 bases at J, with 8 bases in the middle. Germline CDR1 and CDR2: MNHNS and SASEGT. The length of the CDR3 is 13 residues. The CDR3 DNA reads TGTGCCAGCAGTGAACGGCTACTAGAGACCCAGTACTTC. It codes for CASSERLLETQYF.